The T cell receptor beta chain under discussion was sequenced for a study of T-cell memory formation after mild COVID-19. Turning to the study itself: The TCR clusters were mostly specific to one donor.

TCRdb reprocessed the 5' RACE reads via MiXCR and lists one record per CDR3 protein. The sample has under 250,000 distinct CDR3 sequences, 15% seen once; the top ten hold more than 2%. The length of the CDR3 is 15 residues. CDR1 GTSNPN and CDR2 SVGIG come from the germline V gene (reference sequence). V was trimmed by 0 bases and J by 3 bases, leaving 13 bases between them. The sample holds a few counts of this clonotype. The chain links TRBV30 to TRBJ2-3, with D perhaps matching TRBD1 (5 bases). This clonotype was obtained from an adult woman who had mild COVID-19 (a few samples of this study predate the infection). Cell type and time point are not known. The sample taken for sequencing was PBMCs or a T cell subset sorted from them (not recorded which). The CDR3, as DNA: TGTGCCTGGAGTGTGGCAGGGCTGAGGACAGATACGCAGTATTTT. This encodes CAWSVAGLRTDTQYF.